This T cell receptor (beta chain) was sequenced in a study of blood T cells in healthy people across ages. A J-beta primer mix and a sample-barcoded 5' primer were used in a second PCR of about 7 to 12 cycles. MiXCR, run by TCRdb on the 5' RACE reads, gives a single entry per CDR3 protein. In the table there are more than 750,000 distinct CDR3 sequences, 25% to 35% of which are singletons. With 5 bases clipped from V and 0 bases from J, the junction kept 12 bases outside the gene matches. This CDR3 has 18 amino acids. Germline assignment: CDR1 LNHDA and CDR2 SQIVND (reference sequence). This clonotype was counted ten times or more. The antigen is undetermined. Study findings and constraints: The lack of PBMC sorting stopped any conclusive naive versus antigen-experienced comparison. Getting older went along with TCR beta diversity per million T cells dropping roughly linearly.

The sample was also linked to a second study, of T cells of mothers and their children. From that report: Three mothers and their six children, all healthy Caucasians, donated. Mothers gave over 9.5 million TCR beta CDR3 reads each, and children about 3 million each.

Sample: blood. The receptor's source is a woman aged 35 to 49 in good health. The V call is TRBV19, the J call TRBJ2-1; 8 nucleotides agree with TRBD2. CDR3 in amino acids: CASSPVAGGKSSYNEQFF. The CDR3 nucleotides are TGTGCCAGTAGTCCGGTTGCGGGGGGTAAGAGCTCCTACAATGAGCAGTTCTTC. Full variable domain (remainder filled in from reference TRBV19 and TRBJ2-1): DGGITQSPKYLFRKEGQNVTLSCEQNLNHDAMYWYRQDPGQGLRLIYYSQIVNDFQKGDIAEGYSVSREKKESFPLTVTSAQKNPTAFYLCASSPVAGGKSSYNEQFFGPGTRLTVL.